This is a list of T cell receptor beta chains from one sample in a study of cytomegalovirus exposure and HLA in healthy donors. This table comes from immunoSEQ multiplex PCR, and its TCRdb copy is limited to in-frame clones, with some not included. In the table there are 150,000 to 200,000 clones, approximately 85% of which are singletons. The sequenced sample consisted of PBMCs. These receptors came from a man between 18 and 35 years old in good health and CMV-seronegative. Each CDR3 is given with its conserved first and last residue. The D gene is left open where the match is weak. Some rows mark clone size as missing; the rest say once, few, many or name a class of expanded clone.

d_gene: TRBD2; abundance: NA; j_gene: TRBJ2-1; v_gene: TRBV4-1; CDR3aa: CASSQDWGTSGYNEQFF; CDR3nt: TGCGCCAGCAGCCAAGATTGGGGGACTAGCGGTTACAATGAGCAGTTCTTC
d_gene: TRBD1; abundance: NA; j_gene: TRBJ2-7; v_gene: TRBV28; CDR3aa: CASSATGVHYEQYF; CDR3nt: TGTGCCAGCAGTGCAACAGGGGTACACTACGAGCAGTACTTC
d_gene: TRBD1; abundance: NA; j_gene: TRBJ1-1; v_gene: TRBV9; CDR3aa: CASSGRDSQMNTEAFF; CDR3nt: TGTGCCAGCAGCGGCCGGGACAGCCAAATGAACACTGAAGCTTTCTTT
d_gene: NA; abundance: NA; j_gene: TRBJ1-6; v_gene: TRBV6-5; CDR3aa: CASSYSRFVDSPLHF; CDR3nt: TGTGCCAGCAGTTACTCGCGTTTTGTTGATTCACCCCTCCACTTT
d_gene: NA; abundance: NA; j_gene: TRBJ2-7; v_gene: TRBV6-1; CDR3aa: CASSEAGLYEQYF; CDR3nt: TGTGCCAGCAGTGAAGCGGGCCTTTACGAGCAGTACTTC
d_gene: TRBD1; abundance: NA; j_gene: TRBJ1-2; v_gene: TRBV6-1; CDR3aa: CASSVDREDYGYTF; CDR3nt: TGTGCCAGCAGTGTGGACAGGGAGGACTATGGCTACACCTTC
d_gene: TRBD1; abundance: NA; j_gene: TRBJ2-7; v_gene: TRBV7-3; CDR3aa: CASSSGGRSYEQYF; CDR3nt: TGTGCCAGCAGCTCAGGGGGACGCTCCTACGAGCAGTACTTC
d_gene: NA; abundance: NA; j_gene: TRBJ1-1; v_gene: TRBV4-3; CDR3aa: CASSHYSRGNTEAFF; CDR3nt: TGCGCCAGCAGCCATTATTCTCGGGGAAACACTGAAGCTTTCTTT
d_gene: TRBD1; abundance: once; j_gene: TRBJ1-1; v_gene: TRBV6-1; CDR3aa: CASRPGGNTEAFF; CDR3nt: TGTGCCAGCAGACCAGGGGGGAACACTGAAGCTTTCTTT
d_gene: TRBD1; abundance: NA; j_gene: TRBJ1-1; v_gene: TRBV12-5; CDR3aa: CASGSLTGSEAFF; CDR3nt: TGTGCTAGTGGTTCCCTGACAGGGAGTGAAGCTTTCTTT
d_gene: NA; abundance: NA; j_gene: TRBJ1-2; v_gene: TRBV11-2; CDR3aa: CASSPGGAYGYTF; CDR3nt: TGTGCCAGCAGCCCCGGGGGGGCCTATGGCTACACCTTC
d_gene: TRBD1; abundance: NA; j_gene: TRBJ2-7; v_gene: TRBV13; CDR3aa: CASSSRGQGKEQYF; CDR3nt: TGTGCCAGCAGCTCGAGGGGACAGGGGAAGGAGCAGTACTTC
d_gene: TRBD2; abundance: NA; j_gene: TRBJ2-5; v_gene: TRBV4-2; CDR3aa: CASSQEVSGGSSGGTQYF; CDR3nt: TGTGCCAGCAGCCAAGAAGTTAGCGGGGGATCTAGCGGGGGGACCCAGTACTTC
d_gene: NA; abundance: NA; j_gene: TRBJ1-3; v_gene: TRBV6-5; CDR3aa: CASSYLVGSGNTIYF; CDR3nt: TGTGCCAGCAGTTACCTAGTTGGCTCTGGAAACACCATATATTTT
d_gene: TRBD1; abundance: NA; j_gene: TRBJ1-2; v_gene: TRBV2; CDR3aa: CASSETGRGDAGYTF; CDR3nt: TGTGCCAGCAGTGAAACCGGCAGGGGGGACGCTGGCTACACCTTC
d_gene: TRBD2; abundance: once; j_gene: TRBJ2-7; v_gene: TRBV7-2; CDR3aa: CASSLLAGGPTEQYF; CDR3nt: TGTGCCAGCAGCTTACTGGCGGGAGGGCCTACCGAGCAGTACTTC
d_gene: TRBD1; abundance: NA; j_gene: TRBJ2-7; v_gene: TRBV6-6; CDR3aa: CASSYSTDRGDEQYF; CDR3nt: TGTGCCAGCAGTTACTCGACAGACAGGGGCGACGAGCAGTACTTC
d_gene: NA; abundance: once; j_gene: TRBJ1-2; v_gene: TRBV15; CDR3aa: CATRVRGIGGYTF; CDR3nt: TGTGCCACCAGAGTTCGGGGGATCGGTGGCTACACCTTC
d_gene: TRBD2; abundance: NA; j_gene: TRBJ2-1; v_gene: TRBV19; CDR3aa: CASRLAGGHEQFF; CDR3nt: TGTGCCAGTCGACTAGCGGGGGGTCATGAGCAGTTCTTC
d_gene: TRBD1; abundance: NA; j_gene: TRBJ1-1; v_gene: TRBV7-9; CDR3aa: CASSSGQGEFEAFF; CDR3nt: TGTGCCAGCAGCTCTGGACAGGGCGAATTTGAAGCTTTCTTT
d_gene: NA; abundance: once; j_gene: TRBJ2-7; v_gene: TRBV11-2; CDR3aa: CASRVIGTSVYEQYF; CDR3nt: TGTGCCAGCAGAGTAATCGGGACTTCCGTTTACGAGCAGTACTTC
d_gene: TRBD2; abundance: NA; j_gene: TRBJ2-3; v_gene: TRBV7-9; CDR3aa: CSSSAMSSGASTDTQYF; CDR3nt: TGTTCCAGCAGTGCAATGTCGAGCGGGGCAAGCACAGATACGCAGTATTTT
d_gene: TRBD2; abundance: NA; j_gene: TRBJ2-7; v_gene: TRBV15; CDR3aa: CATSRDRAGGSYEQYF; CDR3nt: TGTGCCACCAGCAGAGATAGAGCGGGAGGATCCTACGAGCAGTACTTC
d_gene: TRBD1; abundance: NA; j_gene: TRBJ1-5; v_gene: TRBV4-2; CDR3aa: CASSLFLISGVSGGGGNQPQHF; CDR3nt: TGTGCCAGCAGCCTTTTCCTCATTTCGGGCGTATCAGGGGGTGGAGGCAATCAGCCCCAGCATTTT
d_gene: TRBD1; abundance: NA; j_gene: TRBJ1-2; v_gene: TRBV7-3; CDR3aa: CASSLNPMTGEDSYTF; CDR3nt: TGTGCCAGCAGCTTAAACCCTATGACAGGGGAGGACAGCTACACCTTC
d_gene: TRBD2; abundance: NA; j_gene: TRBJ2-4; v_gene: TRBV2; CDR3aa: CASRATPGGFMDIQYF; CDR3nt: TGTGCCAGCAGAGCCACTCCCGGGGGGTTTATGGACATTCAGTACTTC
d_gene: TRBD1; abundance: once; j_gene: TRBJ1-4; v_gene: TRBV9; CDR3aa: CASSGSTGTNEKLFF; CDR3nt: TGTGCCAGCAGCGGATCGACAGGGACTAATGAAAAACTGTTTTTT
d_gene: TRBD1; abundance: once; j_gene: TRBJ1-2; v_gene: TRBV2; CDR3aa: CASSLGQGANYGYTF; CDR3nt: TGTGCCAGCAGCTTAGGACAGGGGGCTAACTATGGCTACACCTTC
d_gene: TRBD1; abundance: once; j_gene: TRBJ1-2; v_gene: TRBV7-2; CDR3aa: CASSLDLRQGRGYTF; CDR3nt: TGTGCCAGCAGCCTCGACCTAAGACAGGGTAGGGGCTACACCTTC
d_gene: NA; abundance: NA; j_gene: TRBJ2-5; v_gene: TRBV27; CDR3aa: CASSLSSAQETQYF; CDR3nt: TGTGCCAGCAGTTTGTCTAGCGCACAAGAGACCCAGTACTTC
d_gene: NA; abundance: NA; j_gene: TRBJ2-5; v_gene: TRBV6-5; CDR3aa: CASSYQTGQETQYF; CDR3nt: TGTGCCAGCAGTTACCAGACAGGCCAAGAGACCCAGTACTTC
d_gene: NA; abundance: once; j_gene: TRBJ1-2; v_gene: TRBV30; CDR3aa: CAWRRGNYGYTF; CDR3nt: TGTGCCTGGAGACGGGGTAACTATGGCTACACCTTC
d_gene: TRBD1; abundance: NA; j_gene: TRBJ1-1; v_gene: TRBV2; CDR3aa: CASSKTGTNTEAFF; CDR3nt: TGTGCCAGCAGTAAGACAGGGACTAACACTGAAGCTTTCTTT
d_gene: NA; abundance: NA; j_gene: TRBJ1-1; v_gene: TRBV19; CDR3aa: CASSIPGLGTEAFF; CDR3nt: TGTGCCAGTAGTATCCCCGGACTGGGGACTGAAGCTTTCTTT
d_gene: TRBD1; abundance: once; j_gene: TRBJ1-1; v_gene: TRBV5-8; CDR3aa: CASSRWTGGGTEAFF; CDR3nt: TGTGCCAGCAGCCGTTGGACAGGGGGGGGAACTGAAGCTTTCTTT
d_gene: TRBD2; abundance: NA; j_gene: TRBJ2-3; v_gene: TRBV14; CDR3aa: CASSYRDYTDTQYF; CDR3nt: TGTGCCAGCAGCTACCGGGACTACACAGATACGCAGTATTTT
d_gene: TRBD1; abundance: NA; j_gene: TRBJ2-7; v_gene: TRBV7-9; CDR3aa: CASSWRTGEQYF; CDR3nt: TGTGCCAGCAGCTGGCGGACAGGCGAGCAGTACTTC
d_gene: NA; abundance: once; j_gene: TRBJ2-1; v_gene: TRBV19; CDR3aa: CASSIGGRNEQFF; CDR3nt: TGTGCCAGTAGTATTGGGGGCCGAAATGAGCAGTTCTTC
d_gene: TRBD2; abundance: few; j_gene: TRBJ2-3; v_gene: TRBV27; CDR3aa: CASSLLRGYTDTQYF; CDR3nt: TGTGCCAGCAGTTTGCTGCGGGGGTACACAGATACGCAGTATTTT
d_gene: NA; abundance: few; j_gene: TRBJ2-7; v_gene: TRBV5-4; CDR3aa: CASSSRGSYEQYF; CDR3nt: TGTGCCAGCAGCTCCAGAGGCTCCTACGAGCAGTACTTC
d_gene: TRBD1; abundance: NA; j_gene: TRBJ1-2; v_gene: TRBV4-1; CDR3aa: CASSQETGEAYGYTF; CDR3nt: TGCGCCAGCAGCCAAGAAACAGGGGAGGCCTATGGCTACACCTTC
d_gene: NA; abundance: NA; j_gene: TRBJ2-7; v_gene: TRBV19; CDR3aa: CASRSRTSTDEQYF; CDR3nt: TGTGCCAGTAGATCCCGCACTAGCACGGACGAGCAGTACTTC
d_gene: NA; abundance: NA; j_gene: TRBJ1-5; v_gene: TRBV7-2; CDR3aa: CASSSYSNQPQHF; CDR3nt: TGTGCCAGCAGCTCTTATAGCAATCAGCCCCAGCATTTT
d_gene: TRBD1; abundance: few; j_gene: TRBJ1-1; v_gene: TRBV7-9; CDR3aa: CASSLYSSQGTVGTEAFF; CDR3nt: TGTGCCAGCAGCTTATACTCGTCACAGGGGACGGTGGGGACTGAAGCTTTCTTT
d_gene: TRBD1; abundance: few; j_gene: TRBJ1-1; v_gene: TRBV6-5; CDR3aa: CASSSLGQGVTEAFF; CDR3nt: TGTGCCAGCAGTTCCCTGGGGCAGGGGGTCACTGAAGCTTTCTTT
d_gene: TRBD2; abundance: few; j_gene: TRBJ2-7; v_gene: TRBV5-4; CDR3aa: CASSLRASGNPYEQYF; CDR3nt: TGTGCCAGCAGCTTGCGGGCTAGCGGGAACCCCTACGAGCAGTACTTC
d_gene: NA; abundance: NA; j_gene: TRBJ1-1; v_gene: TRBV2; CDR3aa: CASPPPEAFF; CDR3nt: TGTGCCAGCCCCCCTCCTGAAGCTTTCTTT
d_gene: NA; abundance: NA; j_gene: TRBJ2-7; v_gene: TRBV19; CDR3aa: CASGQYEQYF; CDR3nt: TGTGCCAGCGGACAGTACGAGCAGTACTTC
d_gene: TRBD1; abundance: NA; j_gene: TRBJ2-5; v_gene: TRBV4-1; CDR3aa: CASRDRFQETQYF; CDR3nt: TGCGCCAGCAGGGACAGGTTCCAAGAGACCCAGTACTTC